The source of this T cell receptor beta chain is a study of spatial heterogeneity in lung cancer. Looking at the study overall: Sequencing consistently turned up more beta-chain sequences than alpha-chain sequences. Strong correlation linked TCR transcript counts in tumor regions to a T cell module score derived from matched bulk RNA-seq. Overall study findings and caveats: Among tumor T cells, estimated coverage was roughly 7% for alpha chains and approximately 13% for beta chains. The study found that expanded intratumoral alpha and beta TCR counts tracked tumor mutation counts.

TCRdb passed the 5' RACE reads through MiXCR, listing each CDR3 protein once. The sample has thousands of distinct CDR3 sequences, 3% to 4% seen once. The time point: sample taken at primary tumor resection. Material for sequencing was whole RNA from tumor, nontumor lung or frozen PBMC, left unsorted. Germline trimming cut 0 bases from V and 8 bases from J; bases unmatched to any gene: 10. The germline CDR1 and CDR2 sequences are ENHRY and SYGVKD. The CDR3 sequence is 16 residues long. Sample share makes this clonotype medium-sized. As yet, its antigen is unknown. This sequence originates from a male donor with early-stage non-small cell lung cancer. Source: lung tumor tissue, taken at surgery. The chain carries TRBV10-3 and TRBJ2-3; 8 bases are shared with TRBD2. CDR3 in DNA: TGTGCCATCAGTGAGTCGAAGGGTGTGAGCGGGGGTACGCAGTATTTT. Protein product: CAISESKGVSGGTQYF.